This paragraph reports one T cell receptor (beta chain). Its antigen is not yet known. The record has no base qualities; no much larger clone is one base away. Receptors were amplified or captured by the immunoSEQ multiplex PCR assay. For the multiplex PCR, a mixture combining 60 forward primers for TCR Vbeta segments and 13 reverse primers for TCR Jbeta segments was used. The CDR3 region of rearranged TCR beta genes was amplified from genomic DNA by a multiplex PCR assay. The Illumina HiSeq System was used to sequence the amplified TCR beta libraries as 87-base-pair reads. The study's processing was this. In a later analysis, roughly 80 million unique TCR beta chains were counted across the 650 to 750 repertoires, and approximately 11 million of these chains were shared by at least two donors. A nearest-neighbor algorithm error-corrected the raw reads and collapsed the reads into unique sequences, merging closely related sequences to remove PCR and sequencing errors. CDR3 sequences were aligned to IMGT reference sequences to assign V, D and J gene segments. Each retained sequence needed at least a six-nucleotide match to both a V gene segment and a J gene segment. Rearrangements were called productive when the CDR3 lacked stop codons and stayed in frame with V and J; all others were non-productive. CDR3 was defined by IMGT convention, running from the second conserved V-encoded cysteine to the conserved J-encoded phenylalanine. In an earlier analysis of 587 of the donors, sequences lacking an unambiguous match to a single V gene segment were excluded. In an earlier analysis of approximately 610 of the donors, V segments were called functional above 56.7% productive rearrangements and were called segregating when the between-donor standard deviation exceeded 5%. A statistical classification framework was built for diagnosing cytomegalovirus status from the catalog of TCR beta chain sequences. In a later analysis, TCR nucleotide sequences were compared against IMGT/GENE-DB human TR gene sequences so that V and J genes could be assigned. In a later analysis, CDR3 sequences and most-parsimonious VDJ recombination scenarios were assigned using the TCRdist pipeline. In a later analysis, every TCR beta chain was defined by the combination of its CDR3 amino acid sequence and its V-gene family, and reads without a unique V-gene family were dropped. A later analysis removed 500 to 650 highly shared, low-generation-probability nucleotide sequences to deal with suspected cross-contamination and a sequencing artifact. For each public chain, a later analysis derived a clonal expansion index from normalized ranks of inferred template counts within each repertoire. A later analysis computed generation probabilities with a VDJ recombination model fitted to out-of-frame rearrangements, and checked the results against IGoR. In a later analysis, hypergeometric tests were used to score TCR-TCR, TCR-HLA and TCR-CMV co-occurrence, with a repertoire-size bias correction applied to TCR pairs. A later analysis estimated false discovery rates by permuting HLA or CMV assignments 20 times. A later analysis grouped co-occurring TCRs with DBSCAN, adding TCRdist sequence similarity when clustering within HLA-allele-positive subsets. Repertoires with fewer than 30,000 or more than 120,000 public chains were left out of co-occurrence clustering, as were five repertoires with anomalous nucleotide sharing. TCRdb obtained this table from immuneACCESS and retained in-frame rearrangements with V and J assigned. These tables miss some clones; where compared with another copy, unresolved V genes account for less than half of the shortfall, and the remainder is unexplained. V, J and clone size reflect that table, while D and trimming were determined from the DNA. The sample table shows tens of thousands of clones, and approximately 72% are seen once. The ten top clones hold about 8.2% of the sample.

V is shortened by 4 bases, J by 5 bases, and the region joining them spans 14 bases. Counted from cysteine to phenylalanine, this CDR3 has 14 amino acids. Kept here is only the CDR3 DNA, which spans 42 bases and is read in frame from base 1. Looking up the germline V gene yields CDR1 SGHTA and CDR2 FQGNSA. The cohort was made up of 500 to 850 healthy bone marrow donors. At the time of sampling, every cohort member was nominally healthy, though immune exposures that went unrecorded were likely present. The donor was CMV seropositive and was included in the group of 250 to 300 seropositive cohort members. A peripheral blood sample was provided by each donor, and peripheral blood mononuclear cells were used for TCR beta sequencing. The Qiagen DNeasy Blood Extraction Kit was used to extract genomic DNA from the blood cell samples. The data derive from a study of cytomegalovirus exposure and HLA in healthy donors (dated by TCRdb to 2016 to 2017). With regard to the full study: According to an earlier analysis of a few hundred of the donors, about 190 million T cells yielded 90 million to 130 million unique TCR beta sequences and 276 Gb of sequence data. The T cell repertoires of 666 subjects were profiled by immunosequencing and related to cytomegalovirus serostatus. The study combined high-throughput TCR immunosequencing, statistical association of individual TCRs with disease status, and machine learning to predict cytomegalovirus infection status. All discovery cohort repertoires had been generated on a single sequencing platform. Roughly 5 DR-DQ haplotypes were treated as single units for association and clustering because of strong linkage in the cohort. The study aimed to test whether signatures of past pathogen exposure could be identified by cataloging public T cell receptors. The number of typed donors differed by locus: about 620-640 for A, B, C, DRB1 and DQB1; approximately 530 for DQA1; 600 to 610 for DPA1; and roughly 470 for DPB1. Among a few hundred genotyped donors of the cohort, an average of 235,054 unique TCR beta nucleotide sequences were sequenced per donor, roughly a sixth of them non-productive. The later analysis used no new phenotypic data to find candidate immune exposures, relying instead on TCR beta sequences and their occurrence across donors. A later analysis re-analyzed previously published TCR beta repertoires from several hundred donors and added high-resolution HLA genotyping to study TCR occurrence patterns. Of the 300 to 500 genotyped donors, 65% to 90% were placed in the genetic ancestry cluster associated with self-reported Caucasian donors. An early release covering around 630 HLA-typed donors comprised about 300 gigabases of sequencing data and 85 million to 100 million unique TCR sequences. A separate validation cohort of 100 to 150 different subjects was used in addition to the 666-subject first cohort. HLA typing covered class I and class II loci at four-digit resolution. An earlier analysis of several hundred of the donors used high-throughput TCR beta sequencing to judge whether each TCR beta V gene segment behaved as functional or pseudogenic. A later genetic analysis took genome-wide SNP genotypes for about 65% of the 666 donors and used that subset as a discovery cohort. Alongside the repertoire data, information on donor age, sex, ethnicity and CMV serostatus was compiled.

Summary of the overall study and its limitations: A further reported finding was that TCR beta sequences accurately predicted the HLA-A and HLA-B alleles for most subjects in the first cohort. Some IMGT-functional V segments, including TRBV6-2 and TRBV6-3, could not be told apart with the 87-base-pair reads, so those segments were excluded. Broadly in line with IMGT annotations, most TCR beta V segments showed up in productive rearrangements about 90% or about 30% of the time in an earlier analysis of some 590 of the donors. In vitro tests confirmed that three of the cytomegalovirus-associated TCR beta chains recognize cytomegalovirus antigens. A later analysis associated about 18,000 TCR beta sequences with specific HLA alleles at a false discovery rate of 0.05. A later analysis found that HLA-associated TCR beta chains were more clonally expanded and had lower generation probabilities than equally common non-associated chains. Most CMV-associated TCR beta chains appeared to be HLA-restricted in a later analysis, and the HLA associations seemed to be driven largely by CMV exposure. Because HLA typing was missing for some donors at each locus, association tests included only the typed subset. A group of highly shared sequence variants was considered likely to be a technical artifact of the sequencing pipeline. According to a later analysis, parvovirus B19, influenza, CMV and Epstein-Barr virus appeared linked to several top co-occurrence clusters. The classifier was reported to diagnose cytomegalovirus status with high specificity and sensitivity in both the original and validation cohorts. Assigning TCR associations to individual alleles was difficult when HLA alleles, especially DR and DQ, strongly co-occurred. The presence/absence analyses assumed that sequencing depth was roughly uniform across donors, and that assumption may not be true. In this cohort, only TCR beta chains were sequenced, and detectable features were limited by the absence of alpha or paired-chain data. Correlated functional status among segregating V segments might be attributable to linkage disequilibrium, but an unknown experimental factor could not be ruled out. For the cohort, immune exposure information was limited to CMV serostatus. An association between a missense DCLRE1C variant and V-gene and J-gene trimming of TCR beta chains was found in a later genetic analysis and replicated in an independent cohort. The study gave a list of about 150 TCR beta chains associated with cytomegalovirus. Because counts were too low, some 16 rarely observed V segments, including chromosome 9 orphons, were excluded from the earlier analysis of some 540 of the donors. According to the authors, the approach could potentially be generalized to other disease states and immunological phenotypes. While some public TCRs were present in many individuals, most TCR sequences turned up only very rarely across donors. A later analysis found that TCR association rates varied across HLA loci, with DRB1 alleles showing the most associated TCRs and HLA-C alleles the fewest. According to a later genetic analysis, donors in an Asian-associated ancestry cluster had fewer N-insertions in productive TCRs than the approximately 650-donor mean.

The rearrangement combines TRBV7-2 with TRBJ2-5; TRBD2 could be the D gene, as 6 bases match. The specimen was PBMCs. The receptor comes from a woman in her 40s in good health and CMV-seropositive. The CDR3 region reads CASSWETGRETQYF. The nucleotide sequence reads TGTGCCAGCAGCTGGGAGACTGGGAGGGAGACCCAGTACTTC. Beyond the CDR3, the reference TRBV7-2 and TRBJ2-5 genes provide the residues; the full variable domain reads: GAGVSQSPSNKVTEKGKDVELRCDPISGHTALYWYRQSLGQGLEFLIYFQGNSAPDKSGLPSDRFSAERTGGSVSTLTIQRTQQEDSAVYLCASSWETGRETQYFGPGTRLLVL.